One T cell receptor (beta chain) is described in this entry. The data were obtained in a study of memory CD4+ T cells and cytomegalovirus serostatus. Per the original data handling: After removing out-of-frame reads, 2 million to 2.5 million distinct TCRbeta sequences remained. Libraries were prepared by immunoSEQ multiplex PCR; TCRdb keeps only in-frame clonotypes and omits some of them. That table furnishes V, J and clone size, whereas the DNA furnished D and trimming. This sample has about 48,000 clones; roughly 78% occur once, and the top ten carry approximately 0.78%. The sort gate was single viable CD3+CD4+CD8-CD45RO+ cells for memory CD4+ T cells. Germline CDR1 SGHRS, CDR2 YFSETQ. The CDR3 loop spans 14 amino acids. J was trimmed by 6 bases and V by 4 bases; bases with no gene match: 8.

The sequencing sample was made of memory CD4+ T cells from blood. This clonotype originated in an adult in good health and CMV-seronegative. The V gene is TRBV5-1, the J gene TRBJ2-7, with 9 bases aligning to TRBD1. CDR3: CASSPGGQGPEQYF. The CDR3 nucleotides are TGCGCCAGCAGCCCCGGGGGACAGGGTCCCGAGCAGTACTTC.